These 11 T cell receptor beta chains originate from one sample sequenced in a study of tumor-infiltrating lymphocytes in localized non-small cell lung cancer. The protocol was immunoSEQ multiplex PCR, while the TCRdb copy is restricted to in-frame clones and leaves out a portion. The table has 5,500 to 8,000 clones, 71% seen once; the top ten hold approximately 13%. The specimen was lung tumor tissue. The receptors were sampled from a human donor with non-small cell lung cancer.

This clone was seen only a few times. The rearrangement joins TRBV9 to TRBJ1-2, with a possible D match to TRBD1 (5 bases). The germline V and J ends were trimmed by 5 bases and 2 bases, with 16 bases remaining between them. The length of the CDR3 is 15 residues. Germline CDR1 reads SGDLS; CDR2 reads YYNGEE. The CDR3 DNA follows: TGTGCCAGCAGTCCGTGGGGTGGGACGAACTATGGCTACACCTTC. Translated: CASSPWGGTNYGYTF.

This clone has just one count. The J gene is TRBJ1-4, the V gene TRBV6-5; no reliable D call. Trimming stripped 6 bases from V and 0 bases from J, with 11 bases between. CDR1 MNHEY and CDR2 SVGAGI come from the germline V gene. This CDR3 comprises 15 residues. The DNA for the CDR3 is TGTGCCAGCAGGCCCGGGGAGGCAACTAATGAAAAACTGTTTTTT. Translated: CASRPGEATNEKLFF.

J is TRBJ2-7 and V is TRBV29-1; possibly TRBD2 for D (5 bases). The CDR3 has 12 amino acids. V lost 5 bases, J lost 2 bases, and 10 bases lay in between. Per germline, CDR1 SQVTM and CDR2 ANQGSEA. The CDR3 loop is CSVIPGTYEQYF. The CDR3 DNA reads TGCAGCGTTATTCCGGGAACCTACGAGCAGTACTTC.

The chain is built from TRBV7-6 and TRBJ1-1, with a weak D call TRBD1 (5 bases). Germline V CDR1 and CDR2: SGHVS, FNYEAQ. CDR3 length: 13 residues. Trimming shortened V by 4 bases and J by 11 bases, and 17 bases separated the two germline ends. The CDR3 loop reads CASSSGTFTQAFF. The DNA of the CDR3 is TGTGCCAGCAGCTCTGGGACCTTCACCCAGGCTTTCTTT.

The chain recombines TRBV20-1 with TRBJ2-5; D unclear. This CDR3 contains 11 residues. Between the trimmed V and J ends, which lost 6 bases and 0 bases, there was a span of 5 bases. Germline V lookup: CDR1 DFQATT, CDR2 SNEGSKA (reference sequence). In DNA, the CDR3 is TGCAGTGCCCAAAACCAAGAGACCCAGTACTTC. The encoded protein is CSAQNQETQYF.

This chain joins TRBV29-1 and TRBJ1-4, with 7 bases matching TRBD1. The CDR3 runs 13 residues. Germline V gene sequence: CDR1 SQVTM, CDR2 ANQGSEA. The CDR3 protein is CSYQGDLNEKLFF. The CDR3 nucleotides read TGCAGTTACCAGGGGGATCTAAATGAAAAACTGTTTTTT.

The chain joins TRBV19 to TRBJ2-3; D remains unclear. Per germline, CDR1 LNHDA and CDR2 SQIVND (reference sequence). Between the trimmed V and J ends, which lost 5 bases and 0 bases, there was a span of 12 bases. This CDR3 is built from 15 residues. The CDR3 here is CASSLGEVSTDTQYF. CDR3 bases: TGTGCCAGTAGTCTAGGCGAGGTTAGCACAGATACGCAGTATTTT.

CDR3 amino acids: CAWSVVLAQNNSPLHF. DNA of the CDR3: TGTGCCTGGAGTGTCGTTCTTGCACAGAATAATTCACCCCTCCACTTT. The chain uses TRBV30 and TRBJ1-6; D gene uncertain. V was trimmed by 0 bases and J by 5 bases, leaving 14 bases between them. CDR3 length equals 16 residues. Germline CDR1 reads GTSNPN; CDR2 reads SVGIG (reference sequence).

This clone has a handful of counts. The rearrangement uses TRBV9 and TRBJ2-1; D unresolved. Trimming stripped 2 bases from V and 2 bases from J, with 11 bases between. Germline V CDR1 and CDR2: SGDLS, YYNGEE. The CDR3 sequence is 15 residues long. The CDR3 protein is CASSVRSEPYNEQFF. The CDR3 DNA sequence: TGTGCCAGCAGCGTGAGGTCAGAACCCTACAATGAGCAGTTCTTC.

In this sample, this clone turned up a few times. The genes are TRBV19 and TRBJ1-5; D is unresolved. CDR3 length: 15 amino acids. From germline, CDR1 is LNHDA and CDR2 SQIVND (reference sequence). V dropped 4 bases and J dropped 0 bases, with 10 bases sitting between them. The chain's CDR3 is CASSNRRGSNQPQHF. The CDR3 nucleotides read TGTGCCAGTAGTAACAGACGGGGTAGCAATCAGCCCCAGCATTTT.

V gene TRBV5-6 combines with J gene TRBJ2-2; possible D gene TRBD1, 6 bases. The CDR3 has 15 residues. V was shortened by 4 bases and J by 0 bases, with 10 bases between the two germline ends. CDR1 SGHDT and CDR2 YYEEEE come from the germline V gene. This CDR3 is CASSDRTANTGELFF. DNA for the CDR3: TGTGCCAGCAGCGACAGGACAGCGAACACCGGGGAGCTGTTTTTT.